This TCR beta chain stems from a study of T-cell memory formation after mild COVID-19. Study-level information: Largely donor-specific TCR clusters were found. Study-wide results and limits: In pre-infection memory, a portion of responding clones appeared, which suggested that cross-reactive memory joined. There was a balanced CD4/CD8 profile in clones contracting day 15 to 85, and later expanders leaned CD4+.

A note on this clonotype: Its antigen is as yet unknown.

Germline CDR1 and CDR2: SQVTM and ANQGSEA. The CDR3 has 15 amino acids. Trimming left V 2 bases short and J 5 bases short, with 18 bases between. TCRdb itself ran the 5' RACE reads through MiXCR, one entry per CDR3 protein. Among about 140,000 distinct CDR3 sequences listed, about 6.1% were seen once. This receptor was obtained from an adult woman who had mild COVID-19 (a few samples of this study predate the infection). Cell type and time point are not known. Sequences were obtained from PBMCs or a T cell subset sorted from them (not recorded which). The chain combines TRBV29-1 with TRBJ1-2; D uncertain. This CDR3 is CSVESNGALRYGYTF. The CDR3 nucleotides are TGCAGCGTTGAATCTAACGGTGCCCTACGGTATGGCTACACCTTC.